This T cell receptor (beta chain) was captured in a study of cytomegalovirus exposure and HLA in healthy donors (dated by TCRdb to 2016 to 2017). Background for the entire study: According to a later analysis, one platform produced both the 120 validation repertoires and the roughly 640 repertoires of the first cohort. The study aimed to test whether signatures of past pathogen exposure could be identified by cataloging public T cell receptors. Besides the first cohort of roughly 660 subjects, a separate validation cohort made up of over 100 different subjects was used. To predict cytomegalovirus infection status, the study combined high-throughput TCR immunosequencing, statistical association of individual TCRs with disease status, and machine learning. The investigation overall reported the following: Subsequent analysis determined that TCRs grouped into clusters in the first cohort also showed a tendency toward co-occurrence across the approximately 120 validation repertoires, and about 94% of cluster scores exceeded 0. The study gave a list of about 170 TCR beta chains associated with cytomegalovirus. A few of the identified cytomegalovirus-associated TCR beta chains were confirmed in vitro to be specific for cytomegalovirus antigens. In both the original and validation cohorts, the classifier was reported to diagnose cytomegalovirus status with high specificity and sensitivity. All 130 or so repertoires were used to score co-occurrence in the validation cohort in a later analysis, because that analysis had no HLA typing for the cohort. While some public TCRs were present in many individuals, most TCR sequences turned up only very rarely across donors. The authors suggested that the approach could potentially be extended to other disease states and immunological phenotypes.

The germline V gene encodes CDR1 SGHAT and CDR2 FQNNGV. V has 5 bases trimmed and J has 1 base trimmed; junction bases matching no gene number 10. The CDR3 has 17 amino acids, counting the end cysteine and phenylalanine. The retained sequence is limited to the CDR3, 51 bases, with the frame set at the first base. Libraries came from the immunoSEQ multiplex PCR assay. In the source study's methods: A statistical classification framework was developed to diagnose cytomegalovirus status using the catalog of TCR beta chain sequences. Drawn from immuneACCESS, this table holds only the in-frame rearrangements with V and J called that TCRdb kept. Clones are partly lost; checked studies trace under half to an unresolved V gene and leave the rest unexplained. That table furnishes V, J and clone size, whereas the DNA furnished D and trimming. Recorded for this sample are some 330,000 clones; just over 85% of them occurred a single time. Of the sample, about 0.8% is held by the ten largest clones.

A word on this clone: Its antigen specificity is not known. The sample holds no much larger clone one base away, and base qualities are not on file.

Separate from the roughly 660-subject first cohort, the validation cohort of 95 to 150 subjects was the group to which the donors belonged. The sequence links TRBV11-2 to TRBJ2-2; 7 of the junction bases match TRBD1. This receptor was obtained from a woman aged 18-29 years in good health and CMV-seronegative. The specimen was PBMCs. The CDR3 amino acid sequence is: CASSRPTGTENTGELFF. In nucleotide form, the sequence is TGTGCCAGCAGCCGACCGACAGGGACCGAGAACACCGGGGAGCTGTTTTTT.